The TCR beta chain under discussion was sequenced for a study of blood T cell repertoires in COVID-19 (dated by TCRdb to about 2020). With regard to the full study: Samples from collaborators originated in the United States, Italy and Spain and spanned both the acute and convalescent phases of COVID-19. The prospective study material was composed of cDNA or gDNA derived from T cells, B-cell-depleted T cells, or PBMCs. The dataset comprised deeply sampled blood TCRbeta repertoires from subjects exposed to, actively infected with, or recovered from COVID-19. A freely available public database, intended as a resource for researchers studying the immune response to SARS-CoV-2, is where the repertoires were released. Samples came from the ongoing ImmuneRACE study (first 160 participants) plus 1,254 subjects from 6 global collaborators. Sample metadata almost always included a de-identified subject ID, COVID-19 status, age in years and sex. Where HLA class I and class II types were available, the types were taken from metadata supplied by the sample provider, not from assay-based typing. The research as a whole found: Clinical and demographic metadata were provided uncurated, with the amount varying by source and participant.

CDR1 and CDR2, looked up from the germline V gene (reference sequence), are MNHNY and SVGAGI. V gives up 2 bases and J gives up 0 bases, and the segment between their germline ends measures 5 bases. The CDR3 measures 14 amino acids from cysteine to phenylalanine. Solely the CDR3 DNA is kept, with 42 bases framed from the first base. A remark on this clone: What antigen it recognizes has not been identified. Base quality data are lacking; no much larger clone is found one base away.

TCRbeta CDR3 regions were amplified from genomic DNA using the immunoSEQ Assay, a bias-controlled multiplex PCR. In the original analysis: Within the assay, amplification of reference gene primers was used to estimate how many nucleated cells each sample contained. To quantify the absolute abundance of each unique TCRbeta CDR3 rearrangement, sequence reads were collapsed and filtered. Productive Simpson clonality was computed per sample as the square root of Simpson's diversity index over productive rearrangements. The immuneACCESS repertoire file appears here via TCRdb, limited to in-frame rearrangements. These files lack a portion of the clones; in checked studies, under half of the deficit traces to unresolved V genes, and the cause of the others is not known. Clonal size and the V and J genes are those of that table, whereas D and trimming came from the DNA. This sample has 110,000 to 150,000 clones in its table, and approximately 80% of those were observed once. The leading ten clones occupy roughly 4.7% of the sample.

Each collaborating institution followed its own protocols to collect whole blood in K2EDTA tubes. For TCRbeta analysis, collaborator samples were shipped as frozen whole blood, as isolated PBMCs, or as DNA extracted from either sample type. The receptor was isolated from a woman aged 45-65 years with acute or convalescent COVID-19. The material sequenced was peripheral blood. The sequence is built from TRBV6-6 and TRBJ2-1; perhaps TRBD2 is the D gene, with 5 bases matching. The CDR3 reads CASSYGSSYNEQFF. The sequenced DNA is TGTGCCAGCAGTTACGGGAGCTCCTACAATGAGCAGTTCTTC.